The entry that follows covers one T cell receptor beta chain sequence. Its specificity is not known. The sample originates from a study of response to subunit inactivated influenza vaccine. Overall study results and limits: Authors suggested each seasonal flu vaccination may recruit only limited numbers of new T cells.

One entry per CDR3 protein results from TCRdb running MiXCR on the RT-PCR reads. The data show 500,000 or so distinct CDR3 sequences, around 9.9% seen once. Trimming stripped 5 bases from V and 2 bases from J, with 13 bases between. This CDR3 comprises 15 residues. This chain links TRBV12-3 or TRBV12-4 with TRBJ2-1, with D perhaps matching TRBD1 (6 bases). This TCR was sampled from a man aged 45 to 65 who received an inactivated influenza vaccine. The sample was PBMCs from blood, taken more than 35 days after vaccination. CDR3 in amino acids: CASSRSGTTYNEQFF. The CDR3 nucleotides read TGTGCCAGCAGTCGCTCCGGGACAACCTACAATGAGCAGTTCTTC.